This T cell receptor (beta chain) comes out of a study of shared clonotypes between healthy human individuals. Study overall: Researchers drew samples from two women and a few men aged 18 to 49.

Study-level findings and limits: Generally, naive subsets came out with larger estimated richness than memory subsets. Sequencing of the sorted subsets was shown by rarefaction to be incomplete despite large depth.

TCRdb's table, derived via immunoSEQ multiplex PCR, lists solely in-frame clones and lacks some. This sample has roughly 1 million clones, with more than 65% found just once. A word on this clone: What it binds is not known.

In the CD4+ fraction, cells were divided into CD45RA+ naive and CD45RA-negative memory subsets. The source of this sequence is a man aged 18 to 35 in good health. Specimen: memory CD4+ T cells sorted from blood. Noted subset: CD45RA-negative fraction.

The CDR3 region is CASSPGAGNVLTF. DNA of the CDR3: TGTGCCAGCTCCCCGGGGGCCGGCAACGTCCTGACTTTC. The chain couples TRBV2 to TRBJ2-6; D possibly uses TRBD1 or TRBD2 (6 bases each). This CDR3 spans 13 amino acids. Germline V CDR1 and CDR2: SNHLY, FYNNEI. V lost 8 bases to trimming and J lost 9 bases, with 14 bases between them. Supplemented by reference TRBV2 and TRBJ2-6, the full variable domain reads EPEVTQTPSHQVTQMGQEVILRCVPISNHLYFYWYRQILGQKVEFLVSFYNNEISEKSEIFDDQFSVERPDGSNFTLKIRSTKLEDSAMYFCASSPGAGNVLTFGAGSRLTVL.